Listed below are T cell receptor beta chains from one sample, sequenced in a study of blood T cell repertoires in COVID-19. The protocol was immunoSEQ multiplex PCR, while the TCRdb copy is restricted to in-frame clones and leaves out a portion. The data hold tens of thousands of clones, with 90% observed a single time. Sequenced input: peripheral blood. The receptors come from a woman of 80 years or more with acute or convalescent COVID-19. CDR3s include the opening cysteine and the closing phenylalanine or tryptophan. A D gene is named only where the DNA matches it firmly. Some rows mark clone size as missing; the rest say once, few, many or name a class of expanded clone.

V	D	J	size	CDR3	DNA
TRBV5-1	NA	TRBJ2-1	NA	CASSRGLNNEQFF	TGCGCCAGCAGCAGGGGCCTAAACAATGAGCAGTTCTTC
TRBV6-4	NA	TRBJ2-2	NA	CASSMQGSTGELFF	TGTGCCAGCTCGATGCAGGGGAGCACCGGGGAGCTGTTTTTT
TRBV30	TRBD1	TRBJ2-7	once	CASGSGTGYEQYF	TGTGCCTCGGGCTCCGGGACAGGCTACGAGCAGTACTTC
TRBV7-6	NA	TRBJ2-1	few	CASSLGSYNEQFF	TGTGCCAGCAGCTTGGGCAGCTACAATGAGCAGTTCTTC
TRBV7-2	NA	TRBJ1-2	few	CASSSGVGYTF	TGTGCCAGCAGCTCCGGGGTTGGCTACACCTTC
TRBV7-3	NA	TRBJ2-1	NA	CASSLNGVGAAGHNEQFF	TGTGCCAGCAGCTTAAACGGGGTCGGAGCGGCGGGTCACAATGAGCAGTTCTTC
TRBV19	NA	TRBJ1-1	NA	CASSIGSRGEAFF	TGTGCCAGTAGTATAGGATCCAGGGGAGAAGCTTTCTTT
TRBV7-9	TRBD1	TRBJ2-5	NA	CASSFQRTGGEETQYF	TGTGCCAGCAGCTTTCAAAGGACAGGGGGAGAGGAGACCCAGTACTTC
TRBV10-3	TRBD1	TRBJ1-3	NA	CAISAQGSPGNTIYF	TGTGCCATCAGTGCACAGGGGAGCCCTGGAAACACCATATATTTT
TRBV9	NA	TRBJ2-5	NA	CASSVSSETQYF	TGTGCCAGCAGCGTATCAAGCGAGACCCAGTACTTC
TRBV19	NA	TRBJ1-5	NA	CASSNQGYSNQPQHF	TGTGCCAGTAGTAACCAGGGGTATAGCAATCAGCCCCAGCATTTT
TRBV6-1	TRBD1	TRBJ1-4	NA	CASSEGTGTKLFF	TGTGCCAGCAGTGAGGGGACAGGGACGAAACTGTTTTTT
TRBV5-1	NA	TRBJ2-1	NA	CASSLAHREQFF	TGCGCCAGCAGCTTGGCGCACAGAGAGCAGTTCTTC
TRBV6-5	TRBD1	TRBJ1-1	few	CASRSDRDRSFF	TGTGCCAGCAGAAGCGACCGGGACAGGTCATTCTTT
TRBV5-1	TRBD2	TRBJ2-1	NA	CASSLEGLAGGVDNEQFF	TGCGCCAGCAGCTTGGAGGGACTAGCGGGAGGGGTGGACAATGAGCAGTTCTTC
TRBV4-3	TRBD2	TRBJ2-1	NA	CASSPTLSGSWVGNEQFF	TGCGCCAGCAGCCCAACCCTTAGCGGGAGTTGGGTCGGCAATGAGCAGTTCTTC
TRBV2	TRBD1	TRBJ1-1	NA	CASSAYLDRGTTEAFF	TGTGCCAGCAGTGCTTATCTGGACAGGGGGACCACTGAAGCTTTCTTT
TRBV5-1	TRBD2	TRBJ2-3	NA	CASSLLDGGTDTQYF	TGCGCCAGCAGCTTATTGGACGGGGGGACAGATACGCAGTATTTT
TRBV19	NA	TRBJ1-1	once	CASSIGSNTEAFF	TGTGCCAGTAGTATAGGTAGTAACACTGAAGCTTTCTTT
TRBV5-4	TRBD2	TRBJ2-3	NA	CASSSPLAGGTDTQYF	TGTGCCAGCAGCTCCCCACTAGCGGGAGGCACAGATACGCAGTATTTT
TRBV30	TRBD1	TRBJ2-5	NA	CAWSGQGGQTQYF	TGTGCCTGGAGTGGACAGGGGGGCCAGACCCAGTACTTC
TRBV5-6	NA	TRBJ2-7	NA	CASSLKHVSYEQYF	TGTGCCAGCAGCTTGAAACACGTCTCCTACGAGCAGTACTTC
TRBV11-3	NA	TRBJ2-5	NA	CASSATSRSGPQYF	TGTGCCAGCAGCGCCACAAGTCGTTCAGGGCCCCAGTACTTC
TRBV27	NA	TRBJ1-5	NA	CASSLGAGQVSNQPQHF	TGTGCCAGCAGTTTAGGTGCTGGCCAAGTAAGCAATCAGCCCCAGCATTTT
TRBV5-5	NA	TRBJ2-5	NA	CASSLWGEETQYF	TGTGCCAGCAGCTTGTGGGGCGAGGAGACCCAGTACTTC
TRBV9	NA	TRBJ1-3	NA	CASSVAFGNTIYF	TGTGCCAGCAGCGTAGCTTTCGGAAACACCATATATTTT
TRBV12-5	TRBD2	TRBJ2-1	NA	CASGQGLAGAIEQFF	TGTGCTAGTGGCCAAGGACTAGCGGGAGCTATCGAGCAGTTCTTC
TRBV19	TRBD1	TRBJ1-1	NA	CASSTMDRGRTEAFF	TGTGCCAGTAGTACAATGGACAGGGGTCGGACTGAAGCTTTCTTT
TRBV29-1	TRBD1	TRBJ2-7	NA	CSVRTGLTYEQYF	TGCAGCGTCCGGACAGGGCTAACCTACGAGCAGTACTTC
TRBV11-2	NA	TRBJ1-2	NA	CASSLDRGEGSYYGYTF	TGTGCCAGCAGCTTAGATCGGGGTGAAGGGTCTTACTATGGCTACACCTTC
TRBV30	TRBD1	TRBJ1-4	once	CAWSVRGTGTEKLFF	TGTGCCTGGAGTGTAAGGGGGACAGGGACTGAAAAACTGTTTTTT
TRBV7-2	TRBD2	TRBJ2-2	NA	CATPLEAGKNTGELFF	TGTGCCACCCCCCTTGAAGCGGGAAAGAACACCGGGGAGCTGTTTTTT
TRBV21-1	NA	TRBJ2-7	NA	CASSKRTSGKDKQYF	TGTGCCAGCAGCAAGCGGACTAGCGGGAAGGATAAGCAGTACTTC
TRBV19	NA	TRBJ2-7	NA	CASSMRGINYEQYF	TGTGCCAGTAGTATGAGGGGGATAAACTACGAGCAGTACTTC
TRBV6-4	TRBD2	TRBJ2-7	medium-sized	CASPGGSYEQYF	TGTGCCAGCCCGGGAGGGAGCTACGAGCAGTACTTC
TRBV4-1	TRBD2	TRBJ2-1	NA	CASSQAPGTSGYNEQFF	TGCGCCAGCAGCCAAGCCCCCGGGACTAGCGGATACAATGAGCAGTTCTTC